This TCR beta chain stems from a study of long-term antiretroviral therapy in people with HIV. General study results and limits: Post-ART, diversity grew, though it stayed under transplant donor control levels. The study lacked data on ART adherence, viral resistance or therapy changes. Relative to control repertoires, HIV repertoires exhibited narrower CDR3 length ranges.

Comment on this clone: Its matching antigen is unknown.

V was pared by 7 bases and J by 0 bases, with 16 bases between. This CDR3 is 17 amino acids long. Germline V gene sequence: CDR1 SGHAT, CDR2 FQNNGV. Sequencing relied on immunoSEQ assay v3.0, run at survey level. The method was immunoSEQ multiplex PCR; TCRdb's version includes in-frame clones alone and lacks a portion of them. The sample lists about 20,000 clones; 82% were seen once. All participants with HIV were treated in the United States. Sequencing used unsorted PBMCs, obtained 2.4 years after starting antiretroviral therapy. This chain connects TRBV11-2 to TRBJ1-6, with a weak D call TRBD1 (6 bases). This sequence originates from a man aged 35 to 55 with HIV. The CDR3 here is CASTERTESSYNSPLHF. CDR3 in DNA: TGTGCCAGCACCGAACGGACAGAAAGCTCCTATAATTCACCCCTCCACTTT.